This T cell receptor (beta chain) was observed in a study of T cells after yellow fever vaccination. TCRdb re-derived calls from the 5' RACE reads in MiXCR, one entry per CDR3 protein. The sample includes under 700,000 distinct CDR3 sequences, around 16% of them seen just once. V shed 6 bases and J shed 0 bases, with 12 bases lying between them. Germline lookup yields CDR1 MNHEY and CDR2 SVGEGT. This CDR3 contains 14 residues. The TCR was taken from a man aged 18 to 29 who received the YFV17D yellow fever vaccine. Source: PBMCs, taken 4 to 6 days after the first yellow fever vaccination. The rearrangement uses TRBV6-2 or TRBV6-3 and TRBJ2-7; D remains ambiguous. The CDR3: CASSAPALSYEQYF. CDR3 DNA: TGTGCCAGCAGCGCTCCAGCCCTCTCCTACGAGCAGTACTTC.